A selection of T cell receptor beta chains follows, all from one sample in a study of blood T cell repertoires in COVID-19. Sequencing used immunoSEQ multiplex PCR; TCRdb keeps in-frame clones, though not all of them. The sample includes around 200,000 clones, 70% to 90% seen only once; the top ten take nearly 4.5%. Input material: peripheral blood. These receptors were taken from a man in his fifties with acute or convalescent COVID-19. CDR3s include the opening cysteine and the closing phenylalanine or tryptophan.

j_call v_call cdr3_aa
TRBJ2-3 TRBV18 CASSPPDLRTDTQYF
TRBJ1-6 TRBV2 CASSSRRESSYNSPLHF
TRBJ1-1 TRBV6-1 CASSESSGPRRLEAFF
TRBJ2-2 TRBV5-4 CASTRGQTNTGELFF
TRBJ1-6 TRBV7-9 CASSLGQLPGSPLHF
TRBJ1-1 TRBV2 CASSPDLRGAFF
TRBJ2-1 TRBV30 CAWSVGSSGGNEQFF
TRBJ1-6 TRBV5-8 CASSLLGARSYNSPLHF
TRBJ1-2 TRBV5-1 CASSTTEGHYGYTF
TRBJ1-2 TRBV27 CASRGTGVGGYGYTF
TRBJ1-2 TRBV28 CASSRQAFYGYTF
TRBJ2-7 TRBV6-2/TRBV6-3 CASSSRGASSYEQYF
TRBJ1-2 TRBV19 CATRPVGSDYGYTF
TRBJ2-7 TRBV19 CASSAPPGTGGGEQYF
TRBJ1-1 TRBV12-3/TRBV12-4 CASSSSGGTEAFF
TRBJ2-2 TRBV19 CASSILSRVGEELFF
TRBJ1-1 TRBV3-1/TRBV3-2 CASSQDRSGGQGTEAFF
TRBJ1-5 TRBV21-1 CASSKKGPATVADEGNQPQHF
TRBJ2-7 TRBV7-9 CASSFTGGLREQYF
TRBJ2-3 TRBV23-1 CASSHRDTATQYF
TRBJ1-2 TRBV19 CASSTTGTGVDGYTF
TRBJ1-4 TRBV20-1 CSALAQKLFF
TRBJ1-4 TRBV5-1 CASSLTGGVFATNEKLFF
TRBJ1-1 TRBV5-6 CASSPGWNTEAFF
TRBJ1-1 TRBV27 CASLGQGNTEAFF
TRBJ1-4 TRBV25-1 CASSESNNEKLFF
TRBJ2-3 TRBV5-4 CASSRSAITDTQYF
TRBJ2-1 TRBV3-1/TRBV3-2 CASSYLTSGGDEQFF
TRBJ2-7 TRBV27 CASSSPWSGVYEQYF
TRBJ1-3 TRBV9 CASSTSTGGNTIYF
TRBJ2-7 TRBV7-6 CASSRAQGPHYEQYF
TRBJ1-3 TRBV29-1 CSVGDLATSGNTIYF
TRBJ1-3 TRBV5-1 CASSPGTAGNTIYF
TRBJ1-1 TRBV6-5 CASSYRDSMNTEAFF
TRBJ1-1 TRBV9 CASTRGGAETEAFF
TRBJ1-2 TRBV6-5 CASSLQGDYGYTF
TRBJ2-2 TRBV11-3 CASSLISSGVTGELFF
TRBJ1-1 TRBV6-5 CASSYSRASNTEAFF
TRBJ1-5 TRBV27 CASSLKGGLNQPQHF
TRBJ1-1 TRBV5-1 CASSPGQNMNTEAFF
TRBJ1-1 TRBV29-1 CSVYRELNTEAFF
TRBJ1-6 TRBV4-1 CASSRTGNYNSPLHF
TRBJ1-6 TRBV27 CASSQQGAPLGSPLHF
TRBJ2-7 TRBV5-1 CASSLDVSGGEQYF